This T cell receptor (beta chain) was identified in a study of glioma-infiltrating T cells. Study-level findings and limits: Gliomas, especially low-grade, showed above-expected tissue-blood divergence; non-neoplastic patients showed below. Very few CDR3 sequences were shared between tissue and blood.

As regards this clonotype: Antigen: not known.

Amplification of TCR alpha and beta CDR3 regions from RNA used iRepertoire nested multiplex PCR. Input was roughly 85-450 ng of tissue mRNA or PBMC total RNA. From the multiplex PCR reads, TCRdb called clonotypes with MiXCR, one entry per CDR3 protein. The table has some 160,000 distinct CDR3 sequences, around 45% seen once. This sequence originates from a human donor with low-grade glioma or glioblastoma, undergoing nonglioma brain surgery, or in good health (not recorded which). The sequenced sample was glioma tissue, nonneoplastic brain tissue, or PBMCs (not recorded which).

CDR3 loop: CASSIRLGITAGYTF. For the CDR3, the DNA is TGTGCCAGCAGCATTAGACTGGGGATAACTGCTGGCTACACCTTC. The genes are TRBV5-5 and TRBJ1-2; the D is unclear. With 4 bases removed from V and 7 bases from J, the gap between germline ends came to 20 bases. CDR1 SGHKS and CDR2 YYEKEE come from the germline V gene (reference sequence). The length of the CDR3 is 15 residues.